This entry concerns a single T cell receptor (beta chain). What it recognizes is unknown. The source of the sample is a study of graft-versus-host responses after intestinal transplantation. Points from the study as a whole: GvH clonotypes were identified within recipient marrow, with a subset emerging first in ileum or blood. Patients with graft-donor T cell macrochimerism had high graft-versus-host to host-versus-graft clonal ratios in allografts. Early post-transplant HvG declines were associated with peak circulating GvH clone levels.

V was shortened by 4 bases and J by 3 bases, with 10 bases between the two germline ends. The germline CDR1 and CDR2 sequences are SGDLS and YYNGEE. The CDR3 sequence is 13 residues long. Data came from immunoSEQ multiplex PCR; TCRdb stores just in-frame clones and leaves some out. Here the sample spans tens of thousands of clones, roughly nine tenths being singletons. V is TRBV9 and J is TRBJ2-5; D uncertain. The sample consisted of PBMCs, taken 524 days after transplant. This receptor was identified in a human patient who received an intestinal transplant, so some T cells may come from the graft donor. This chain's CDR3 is CASSFLSEETQYF. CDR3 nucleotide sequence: TGTGCCAGCAGCTTCCTTTCCGAAGAGACCCAGTACTTC.